This TCR beta chain was sequenced during a study of T cell responses to AZD1222 COVID-19 vaccine. Study-level results: Dominant at 160-218 and 743-854, vaccine-associated CD4 TCRs also spanned spike. Nearly half of spike-specific TCRs reportedly target unmutated variant regions. Spike-specific TCR breadth and depth went up after people got two AZD1222 doses. Recipients of AZD1222 seropositive at baseline numbered only five or six.

CDR1 and CDR2 (germline): MDHEN, SYDVKM. This CDR3 has 15 amino acids. The V and J ends lost 5 bases and 17 bases respectively, with 25 bases between them. Generated by immunoSEQ multiplex PCR, the TCRdb table keeps only in-frame clones and is missing some. The table counts under 150,000 clones; approximately 2% lies in the top ten. Note on this clone: Its specificity is not known.

The sample taken for sequencing was peripheral blood. The chain combines TRBV28 with TRBJ1-6; possible D gene TRBD1, 6 bases. The clonotype comes from an adult in good health. The CDR3 DNA reads TGTGCCAGCAGTCACAGGGAGGGCCGACGTGAGGGAGTCCACTTT. This translates into CASSHREGRREGVHF.